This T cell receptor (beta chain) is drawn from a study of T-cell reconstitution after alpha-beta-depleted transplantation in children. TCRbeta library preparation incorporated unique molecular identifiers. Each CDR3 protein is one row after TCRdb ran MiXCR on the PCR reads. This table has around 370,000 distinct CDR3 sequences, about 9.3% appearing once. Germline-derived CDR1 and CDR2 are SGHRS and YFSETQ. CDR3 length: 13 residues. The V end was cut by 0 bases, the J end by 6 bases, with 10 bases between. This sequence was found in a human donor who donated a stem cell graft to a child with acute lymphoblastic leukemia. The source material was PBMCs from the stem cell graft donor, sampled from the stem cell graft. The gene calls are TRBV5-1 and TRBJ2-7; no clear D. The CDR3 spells CASSLGPKFEQYF. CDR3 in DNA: TGCGCCAGCAGCTTGGGCCCCAAGTTCGAGCAGTACTTC.